These 9 T cell receptor beta chains share one sample of origin, sequenced in a study of blood T cells in healthy people across ages. The use of a sample-barcoded 5' primer and a J-beta primer mix characterized a second PCR of 7 to 11 cycles. TCRdb passed the 5' RACE reads through MiXCR, listing each CDR3 protein once. The top ten clones hold approximately 18% of a sample with about 780,000 distinct CDR3 sequences, 46% of them seen once. Material: blood. Every receptor here comes from a man aged 80 or over in good health.

The J gene is TRBJ2-3, the V gene TRBV20-1; D gene ambiguous. The CDR3 consists of 14 residues. Trimming removed 5 bases at V and 0 bases at J, with 12 bases between. CDR1 and CDR2 from the germline V gene are DFQATT and SNEGSKA (reference sequence). For the CDR3, the DNA is TGCAGTGCTCCCGGCTACTCTAGCACAGATACGCAGTATTTT. Protein sequence: CSAPGYSSTDTQYF.

This sequence joins TRBV7-9 and TRBJ1-6, with D unresolved. CDR1 is SEHNR and CDR2 is FQNEAQ in the germline V gene (reference sequence). This CDR3 is 14 amino acids long. The V end lost 7 bases, the J end lost 4 bases, and 11 bases lay between the germline ends. CDR3 protein: CASTRGDYNSPLHF. DNA of the CDR3: TGTGCCAGCACGCGGGGAGATTATAATTCACCCCTCCACTTT.

The gene calls are TRBV6-2 or TRBV6-3 and TRBJ2-1, with TRBD2 matching over 9 bases. Germline V lookup: CDR1 MNHEY, CDR2 SVGEGT. Trimming removed 7 bases from V and 12 bases from J; junction bases left unmatched: 16. This CDR3 has 15 residues. DNA for the CDR3: TGTGCCAGCAACTCCCCATCTCTTGCGGGAGGGGGGCAGTTCTTC. Its translation: CASNSPSLAGGGQFF.

V usage is TRBV5-6 and J usage is TRBJ2-5; D might be TRBD1 (5 bases). The end of the DNA fits TRBJ2-7 better, so the J call may be wrong. From germline, CDR1 is SGHDT and CDR2 YYEEEE. This CDR3 has 13 amino acids. This chain's CDR3 is CASRGWGFGEQYF. The CDR3 DNA reads TGTGCCAGCAGGGGTTGGGGCTTCGGCGAGCAGTACTTC.

Note on this clonotype: One junction end does not reproduce the germline sequence, and a read error may be involved. This sequence joins TRBV18 and TRBJ1-2, with 7 bases that match TRBD1. The germline CDR1 and CDR2 sequences are KGHSH and LQKENI. The CDR3 has 15 amino acids. The CDR3 region is CASSSTGTDNYGYTF. CDR3 DNA: TGTGCCAGCTCGTCAACCGGGACAGACAACTATGGTTACACCTTC.

In its sample, this clonotype was seen a few times. The chain is built from TRBV7-9 and TRBJ1-2; TRBD1 matches 7 bases. The germline gives CDR1 SEHNR, CDR2 FQNEAQ (reference sequence). The ends lost 5 bases at V and 6 bases at J; junction bases unmatched: 12. The CDR3 is 15 amino acids. The CDR3 sequence: CASSPSRTGRDGYTF. The CDR3 DNA reads TGTGCCAGCAGCCCCTCCAGGACAGGCCGGGATGGCTACACCTTC.

Details on this clonotype: Possible read error: a much larger clone is one base away. V is TRBV5-8 and J is TRBJ2-7, with 9 bases matching TRBD2. The J call may be incorrect, as the DNA end agrees better with TRBJ2-5. CDR3 length equals 15 residues. The germline V gene has CDR1 SGHTS and CDR2 YDEGEE. The CDR3 DNA sequence: TGTGCCAGCAGCCTTCAGGCTAGCGGGATAGAGACCCAGTACTTC. Translation: CASSLQASGIETQYF.

The gene calls are TRBV15 and TRBJ2-3, with 8 bases lining up with TRBD2. The CDR3 length is 15 residues. Germline loops: CDR1 LNHNV, CDR2 YYDKDF (reference sequence). The ends lost 7 bases at V and 4 bases at J; junction bases unmatched: 10. CDR3 region: CATTQPSGSPDTQYF. Written as DNA, the CDR3 is TGTGCCACCACGCAGCCCAGCGGGAGTCCAGATACGCAGTATTTT.

In this sample, this clonotype turned up a few times. The rearrangement uses TRBV5-1 and TRBJ1-5; 10 bases fit TRBD1. CDR1 and CDR2 (germline): SGHRS, YFSETQ. The CDR3 runs to 15 residues. The ends lost 4 bases at V and 3 bases at J; junction bases unmatched: 4. The DNA for the CDR3 is TGCGCCAGCAGCGGAGGGACAGGGGACAATCAGCCCCAGCATTTT. It codes for CASSGGTGDNQPQHF.